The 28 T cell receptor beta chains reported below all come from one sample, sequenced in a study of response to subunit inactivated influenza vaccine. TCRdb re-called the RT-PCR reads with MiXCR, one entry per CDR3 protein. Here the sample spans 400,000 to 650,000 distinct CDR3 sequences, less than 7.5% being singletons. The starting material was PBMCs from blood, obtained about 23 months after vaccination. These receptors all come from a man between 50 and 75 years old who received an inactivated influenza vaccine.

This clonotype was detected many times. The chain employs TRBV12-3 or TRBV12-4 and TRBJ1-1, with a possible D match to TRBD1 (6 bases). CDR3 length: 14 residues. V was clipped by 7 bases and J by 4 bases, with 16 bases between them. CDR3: CASKPTGYGTEAFF. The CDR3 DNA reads TGTGCCAGCAAACCTACAGGGTACGGCACTGAAGCTTTCTTT.

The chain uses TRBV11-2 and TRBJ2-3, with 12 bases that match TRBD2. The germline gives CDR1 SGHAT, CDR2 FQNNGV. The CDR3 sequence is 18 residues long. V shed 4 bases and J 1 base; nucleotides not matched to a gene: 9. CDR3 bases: TGTGCCAGCAGCTCCCGGCTAGCGGGGGGGCGGGGCACAGATACGCAGTATTTT. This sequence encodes CASSSRLAGGRGTDTQYF.

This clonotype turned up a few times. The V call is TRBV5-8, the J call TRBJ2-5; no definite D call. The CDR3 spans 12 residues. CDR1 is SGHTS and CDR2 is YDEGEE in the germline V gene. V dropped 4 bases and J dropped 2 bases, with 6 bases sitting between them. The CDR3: CASSAHQETQYF. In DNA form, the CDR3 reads TGTGCCAGCAGCGCACATCAAGAGACCCAGTACTTC.

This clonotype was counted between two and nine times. The CDR3 DNA follows: TGCAGCGTTGAAGGGCAGGGGGTCCCCTACGAGCAGTACTTC. Its translation: CSVEGQGVPYEQYF. The chain is built from TRBV29-1 and TRBJ2-7, with 7 bases identical to TRBD1. CDR1 SQVTM and CDR2 ANQGSEA come from the germline V gene. V lost 1 base to trimming and J lost 2 bases; unmatched junction nucleotides: 5. The CDR3 is 14 amino acids.

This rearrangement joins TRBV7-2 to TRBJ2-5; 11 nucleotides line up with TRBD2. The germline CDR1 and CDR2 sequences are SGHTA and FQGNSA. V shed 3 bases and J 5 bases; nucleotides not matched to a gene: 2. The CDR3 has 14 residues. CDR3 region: CASSFRTSGETQYF. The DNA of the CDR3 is TGTGCCAGCAGCTTTCGGACTAGCGGGGAGACCCAGTACTTC.

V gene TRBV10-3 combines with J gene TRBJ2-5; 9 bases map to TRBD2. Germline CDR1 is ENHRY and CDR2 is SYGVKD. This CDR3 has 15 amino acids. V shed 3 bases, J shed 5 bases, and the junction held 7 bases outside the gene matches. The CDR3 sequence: CAISDGGRAGETQYF. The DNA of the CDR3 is TGTGCCATCAGTGACGGCGGGAGGGCCGGTGAGACCCAGTACTTC.

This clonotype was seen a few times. For the CDR3, the DNA is TGTGCCAGCAGTTTCCGGGATCCCAATCAGCCCCAGCATTTT. Translation: CASSFRDPNQPQHF. The V call is TRBV12-3 or TRBV12-4, the J call TRBJ1-5; no definite D call. There are 14 residues in the CDR3. The V gene lost 3 bases and the J gene lost 3 bases, with 9 bases spanning the gap.

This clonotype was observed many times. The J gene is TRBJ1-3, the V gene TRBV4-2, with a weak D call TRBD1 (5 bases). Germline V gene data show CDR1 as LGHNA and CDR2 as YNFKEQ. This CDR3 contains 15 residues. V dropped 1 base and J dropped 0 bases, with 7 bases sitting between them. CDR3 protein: CASSQVDSSGNTIYF. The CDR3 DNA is TGTGCCAGCAGCCAAGTAGACAGCTCTGGAAACACCATATATTTT.

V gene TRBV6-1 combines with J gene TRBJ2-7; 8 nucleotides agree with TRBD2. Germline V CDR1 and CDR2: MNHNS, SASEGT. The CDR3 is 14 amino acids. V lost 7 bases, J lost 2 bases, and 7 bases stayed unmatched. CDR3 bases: TGTGCCAGCAAAAGGTTAGCGGGACCCTACGAGCAGTACTTC. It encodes CASKRLAGPYEQYF.

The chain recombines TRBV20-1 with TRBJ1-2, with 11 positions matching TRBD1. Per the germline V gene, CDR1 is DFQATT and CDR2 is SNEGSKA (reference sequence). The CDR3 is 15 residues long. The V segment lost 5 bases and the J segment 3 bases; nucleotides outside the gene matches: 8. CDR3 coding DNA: TGCAGTGCTCCGCCGGGACAGGGGGTTTACTATGGCTACACCTTC. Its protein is CSAPPGQGVYYGYTF.

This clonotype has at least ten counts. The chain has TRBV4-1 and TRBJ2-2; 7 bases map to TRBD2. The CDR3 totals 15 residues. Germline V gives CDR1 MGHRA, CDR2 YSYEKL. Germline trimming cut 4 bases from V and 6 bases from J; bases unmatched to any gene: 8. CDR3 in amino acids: CASSLGSGKAGELFF. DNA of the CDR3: TGCGCCAGCAGCCTCGGAAGCGGGAAGGCCGGGGAGCTGTTTTTT.

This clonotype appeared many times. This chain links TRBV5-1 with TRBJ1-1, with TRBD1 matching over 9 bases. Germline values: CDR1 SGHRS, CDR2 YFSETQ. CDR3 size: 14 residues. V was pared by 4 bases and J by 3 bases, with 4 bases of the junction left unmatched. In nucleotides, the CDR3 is TGCGCCAGCAGCCGGGACAGGGCGGACACTGAAGCTTTCTTT. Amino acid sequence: CASSRDRADTEAFF.

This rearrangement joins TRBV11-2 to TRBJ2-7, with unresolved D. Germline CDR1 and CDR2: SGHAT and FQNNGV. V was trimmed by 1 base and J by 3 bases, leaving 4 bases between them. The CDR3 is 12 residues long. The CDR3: CASSLVFYEQYF. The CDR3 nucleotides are TGTGCCAGCAGCTTAGTTTTCTACGAGCAGTACTTC.

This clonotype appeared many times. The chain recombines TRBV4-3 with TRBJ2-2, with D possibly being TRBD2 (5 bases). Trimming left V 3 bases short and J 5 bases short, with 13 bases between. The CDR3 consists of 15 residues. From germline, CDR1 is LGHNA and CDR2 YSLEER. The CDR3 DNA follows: TGCGCCAGCAGCCATGTTCTAGCTTCGACCGGGGAGCTGTTTTTT. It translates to CASSHVLASTGELFF.

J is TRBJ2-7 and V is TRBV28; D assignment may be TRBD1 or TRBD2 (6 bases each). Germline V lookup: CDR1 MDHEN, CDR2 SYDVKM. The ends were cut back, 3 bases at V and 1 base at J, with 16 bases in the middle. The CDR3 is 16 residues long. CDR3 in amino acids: CASSLGGQGGSYEQYF. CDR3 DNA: TGTGCCAGCAGTTTGGGGGGCCAGGGCGGGTCCTACGAGCAGTACTTC. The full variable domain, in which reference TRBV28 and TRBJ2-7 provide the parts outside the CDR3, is DVKVTQSSRYLVKRTGEKVFLECVQDMDHENMFWYRQDPGLGLRLIYFSYDVKMKEKGDIPEGYSVSREKKERFSLILESASTNQTSMYLCASSLGGQGGSYEQYFGPGTRLTVT.

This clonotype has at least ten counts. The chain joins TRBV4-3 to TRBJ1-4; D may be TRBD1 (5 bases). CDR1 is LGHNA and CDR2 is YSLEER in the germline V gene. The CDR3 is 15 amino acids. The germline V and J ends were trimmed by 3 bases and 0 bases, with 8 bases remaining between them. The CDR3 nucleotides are TGCGCCAGCAGCCAGAGGGGAGCAACTAATGAAAAACTGTTTTTT. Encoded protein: CASSQRGATNEKLFF.

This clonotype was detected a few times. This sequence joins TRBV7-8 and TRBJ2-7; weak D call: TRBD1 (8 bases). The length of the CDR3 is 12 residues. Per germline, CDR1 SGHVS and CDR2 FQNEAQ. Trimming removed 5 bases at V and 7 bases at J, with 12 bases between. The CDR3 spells CASSTGGGEQYF. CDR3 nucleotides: TGTGCCAGCAGCACAGGGGGGGGAGAGCAGTACTTC.

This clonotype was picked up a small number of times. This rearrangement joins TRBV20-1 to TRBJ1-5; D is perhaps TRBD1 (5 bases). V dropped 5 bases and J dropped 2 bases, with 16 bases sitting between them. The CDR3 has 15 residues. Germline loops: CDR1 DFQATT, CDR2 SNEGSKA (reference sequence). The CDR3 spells CSAFPPGPRNQPQHF. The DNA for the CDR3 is TGCAGTGCTTTTCCCCCAGGGCCGCGCAATCAGCCCCAGCATTTT.

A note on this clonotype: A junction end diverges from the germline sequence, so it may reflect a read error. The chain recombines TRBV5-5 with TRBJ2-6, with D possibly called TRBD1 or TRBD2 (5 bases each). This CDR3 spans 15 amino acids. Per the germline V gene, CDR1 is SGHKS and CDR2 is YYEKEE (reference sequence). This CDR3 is CAISPGAPGANVLTF. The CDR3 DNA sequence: TGTGCCATCAGCCCCGGGGCCCCGGGGGCCAACGTCCTGACTTTC.

In DNA form, the CDR3 reads TGTGCCAGCAGTGAAATTGGGACTCGACAGGGCTACGAGCAGTACTTC. Amino acid sequence: CASSEIGTRQGYEQYF. This chain links TRBV6-1 with TRBJ2-7, with D possibly matching TRBD1 (7 bases). The CDR3 is 16 amino acids. Trimming stripped 2 bases from V and 3 bases from J, with 17 bases between. Germline loops: CDR1 MNHNS, CDR2 SASEGT.

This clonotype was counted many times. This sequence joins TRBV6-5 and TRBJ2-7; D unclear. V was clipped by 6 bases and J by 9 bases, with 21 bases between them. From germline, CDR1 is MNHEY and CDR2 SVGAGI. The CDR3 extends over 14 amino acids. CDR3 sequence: CASSSSVASKGQYF. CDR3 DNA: TGTGCCAGCAGCTCCTCCGTTGCCTCCAAGGGGCAGTACTTC.

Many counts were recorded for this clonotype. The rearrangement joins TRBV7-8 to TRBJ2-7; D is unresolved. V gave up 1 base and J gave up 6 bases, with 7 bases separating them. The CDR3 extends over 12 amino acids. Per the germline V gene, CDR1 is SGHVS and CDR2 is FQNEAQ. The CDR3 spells CASSLGHSEQYF. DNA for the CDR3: TGTGCCAGCAGCTTAGGGCATAGCGAGCAGTACTTC.

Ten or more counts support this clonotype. The CDR3 sequence: CASSLTSGTSGANVLTF. The CDR3 DNA reads as TGCGCCAGCAGCCTCACCTCAGGAACCTCTGGGGCCAACGTCCTGACTTTC. The V gene is TRBV5-1, the J gene TRBJ2-6; the D is unclear. Germline V gene data show CDR1 as SGHRS and CDR2 as YFSETQ. The CDR3 has 17 amino acids. The V end was cut by 4 bases, the J end by 0 bases, with 14 bases between. The variable domain in full, completed from reference TRBV5-1 and TRBJ2-6, reads KAGVTQTPRYLIKTRGQQVTLSCSPISGHRSVSWYQQTPGQGLQFLFEYFSETQRNKGNFPGRFSGRQFSNSRSEMNVSTLELGDSALYLCASSLTSGTSGANVLTFGAGSRLTVL.

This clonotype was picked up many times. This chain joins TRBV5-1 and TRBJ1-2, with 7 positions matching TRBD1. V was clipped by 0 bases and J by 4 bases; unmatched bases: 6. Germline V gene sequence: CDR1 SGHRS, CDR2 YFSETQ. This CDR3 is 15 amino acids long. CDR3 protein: CASSLGQGRTYGYTF. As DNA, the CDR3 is TGCGCCAGCAGCTTGGGACAGGGTCGGACCTATGGCTACACCTTC.

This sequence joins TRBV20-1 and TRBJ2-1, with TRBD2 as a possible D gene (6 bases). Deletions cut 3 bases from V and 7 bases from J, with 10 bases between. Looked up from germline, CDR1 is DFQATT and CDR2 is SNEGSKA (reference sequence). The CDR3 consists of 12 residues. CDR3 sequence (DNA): TGCAGTGCTAGGCGGGAACCGAATGAGCAGTTCTTC. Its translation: CSARREPNEQFF.

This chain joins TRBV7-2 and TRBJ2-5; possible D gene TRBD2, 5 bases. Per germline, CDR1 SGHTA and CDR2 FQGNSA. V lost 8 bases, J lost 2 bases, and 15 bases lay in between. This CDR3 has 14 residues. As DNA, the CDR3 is TGTGCCAGCGGCCACCCCGGGAAGCAAGAGACCCAGTACTTC. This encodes CASGHPGKQETQYF.

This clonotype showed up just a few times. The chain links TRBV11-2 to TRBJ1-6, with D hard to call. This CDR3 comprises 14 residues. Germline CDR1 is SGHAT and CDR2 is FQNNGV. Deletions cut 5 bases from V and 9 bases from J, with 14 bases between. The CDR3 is CASSPSSAGSPLHF. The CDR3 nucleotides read TGTGCCAGCAGCCCGTCCTCTGCAGGTTCACCCCTCCACTTT.

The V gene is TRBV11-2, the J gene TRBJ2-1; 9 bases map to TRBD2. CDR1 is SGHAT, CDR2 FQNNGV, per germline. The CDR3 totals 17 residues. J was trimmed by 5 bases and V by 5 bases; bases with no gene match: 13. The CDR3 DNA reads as TGTGCCAGCAGCGTAACAGATAGACTAGCGGTTAACAATGAGCAGTTCTTC. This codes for CASSVTDRLAVNNEQFF.